This entry concerns a single T cell receptor beta chain. This specimen comes from a study of CD8 T cells in Susac syndrome. TCR beta sequencing covered blood CD8+ and CD4+ T cells. Healthy donors served as the controls. They were matched for age and sex. A quantity of about 0.5 to 1 ug RNA underwent reverse transcription using random hexamers. A multiplex approach, immunoSEQ multiplex PCR, amplified TCR beta CDR3 across 54 Vbeta and 13 Jbeta. TCRdb itself ran the immunoSEQ multiplex PCR reads through MiXCR, one entry per CDR3 protein. The sample has about 60,000 distinct CDR3 sequences, more than 80% seen once; the top ten hold 0.15% to 0.25%. The clonotype was recovered from a human donor in good health. The material sequenced was CD8+ T cells from PBMCs.

CDR3 residues: CASSLERGGQDTQYF. The CDR3 DNA follows: TGTGCCAGCAGTTTAGAGCGGGGGGGCCAAGATACGCAGTATTTT. The J gene is TRBJ2-3, the V gene TRBV12-3 or TRBV12-4; TRBD2 agrees at 10 bases. J was trimmed by 5 bases and V by 1 base; bases with no gene match: 3. The CDR3 spans 15 residues.